These 3 T cell receptor beta chains were sequenced from one sample in a study of cytomegalovirus exposure and HLA in healthy donors. Primers for the PCR totalled 60 Vbeta and 13 Jbeta. Assay: immunoSEQ multiplex PCR; the TCRdb copy retains only in-frame clones and omits some. The table lists about 160,000 clones, over 70% of them singletons. What was sequenced was PBMCs. These receptors all come from a man younger than 30 in good health and CMV-seropositive.

This clone was counted between two and nine times. This chain connects TRBV29-1 to TRBJ2-7, with TRBD1 matching over 7 bases. This CDR3 has 14 amino acids. CDR1 and CDR2 (germline): SQVTM, ANQGSEA. V gave up 3 bases and J gave up 1 base; unmatched junction bases: 6. The CDR3 DNA sequence: TGCAGCGTTGAGGGACAGTCAAGATCCTACGAGCAGTACTTC. Its protein product is CSVEGQSRSYEQYF.

V gene TRBV30 combines with J gene TRBJ1-4; 7 nucleotides align to TRBD1. Trimming removed 5 bases from V and 5 bases from J; junction bases left unmatched: 5. Germline V gives CDR1 GTSNPN, CDR2 SVGIG (reference sequence). This CDR3 has 13 residues. The CDR3 loop reads CAWSTGRNEKLFF. The CDR3 region has the DNA TGTGCCTGGTCGACAGGGAGGAATGAAAAACTGTTTTTT.

Written as DNA, the CDR3 is TGCAGCGTTGACGGACTGGTAGCAATGGGTACGCAGTATTTT. Residues: CSVDGLVAMGTQYF. The chain combines TRBV29-1 with TRBJ2-3; the D gene is possibly TRBD2 (5 bases). CDR3 length: 14 amino acids. V lost 3 bases and J lost 8, with 18 bases in between. The V gene's germline CDR1 is SQVTM and CDR2 ANQGSEA.